The 10 T cell receptor beta chains presented below share a single source sample, sequenced in a study of CD8+ T cells in alopecia areata. The treatment was: oral pan-JAK inhibitor, 5-10 mg twice daily. RNA, once extracted, was reverse transcribed into cDNA for use as the sequencing template. Sequencing was performed with immunoSEQ multiplex PCR; in TCRdb, only in-frame clones are kept and a portion is missing. The sample includes about 120,000 clones, 53% seen only once; the top ten take 0.46%. The sample here was CD4+ T cells sorted from blood, taken at week 4, from a patient treated with tofacitinib. These receptors all come from a human donor with alopecia areata.

Notes on this clone: Other DNA sequences in the sample encode the same CDR3. The chain combines TRBV6-5 with TRBJ2-7, with 9 bases aligning to TRBD1. The trim removed 2 bases at V and 0 bases at J, leaving 2 bases unmatched. The germline CDR1 and CDR2 sequences are MNHEY and SVGAGI. The CDR3 has 15 amino acids. The CDR3 protein is CASSYRGQGSYEQYF. The DNA of the CDR3 is TGTGCCAGCAGTTACCGGGGACAGGGCTCCTACGAGCAGTACTTC.

This chain links TRBV6-1 with TRBJ1-2; D is unresolved. CDR3 length: 12 residues. The germline V gene has CDR1 MNHNS and CDR2 SASEGT. V lost 6 bases and J lost 2, with 7 bases in between. The CDR3 DNA is TGTGCCAGCAGCCGTGTAAACTATGGCTACACCTTC. As protein: CASSRVNYGYTF.

The chain uses TRBV18 and TRBJ2-7, with no clear D. Germline assignment: CDR1 KGHSH and CDR2 LQKENI. The CDR3 extends over 13 amino acids. V was clipped by 1 base and J by 3 bases, with 7 bases between them. CDR3 loop: CASSPRTNYEQYF. In nucleotides, the CDR3 is TGTGCCAGCTCACCACGAACTAACTACGAGCAGTACTTC.

The gene calls are TRBV29-1 and TRBJ2-6; 7 bases agree with TRBD1. V dropped 1 base and J dropped 4; count of bases not matched to a gene: 13. Germline assignment: CDR1 SQVTM and CDR2 ANQGSEA. This CDR3 contains 18 residues. CDR3 sequence (DNA): TGCAGCGTTGAAGGGGTACAGGGGCCCTGGGGAGGGGCCAACGTCCTGACTTTC. Its translation is CSVEGVQGPWGGANVLTF.

A few counts support this clone. The V call is TRBV14, the J call TRBJ2-1; no definite D call. This CDR3 is built from 13 residues. Germline CDR1 and CDR2: SGHDN and FVKESK. Trimming stripped 0 bases from V and 3 bases from J, with 3 bases between. The chain's CDR3 is CASSQDFYNEQFF. The CDR3 nucleotides read TGTGCCAGCAGCCAAGATTTCTACAATGAGCAGTTCTTC.

V usage is TRBV5-1 and J usage is TRBJ2-1; possibly TRBD1 or TRBD2 for D (5 bases each). CDR1 is SGHRS, CDR2 YFSETQ, per germline. CDR3 length equals 15 residues. The V end was cut by 3 bases, the J end by 7 bases, with 17 bases between. CDR3 coding DNA: TGCGCCAGCAGCTCGGCAGGGCAGGGAGAGAATGAGCAGTTCTTC. Protein: CASSSAGQGENEQFF.

This clone appeared a few times. The CDR3 region is CSVEGQRAGGYTF. The CDR3 region has the DNA TGCAGCGTTGAAGGGCAGCGAGCAGGGGGCTACACCTTC. The chain carries TRBV29-1 and TRBJ1-2, with D possibly matching TRBD1 (5 bases). CDR1 is SQVTM, CDR2 ANQGSEA, per germline. The V gene lost 1 base and the J gene lost 8 bases, with 14 bases spanning the gap. The CDR3 contains 13 residues.

A few counts support this clone. The chain carries TRBV29-1 and TRBJ1-1; D remains unclear. The V gene lost 2 bases and the J gene lost 0 bases, with 13 bases spanning the gap. CDR1 SQVTM and CDR2 ANQGSEA come from the germline V gene. The CDR3 sequence is 15 residues long. The CDR3 sequence is CSVETRSSMNTEAFF. The CDR3 region has the DNA TGCAGCGTTGAAACGAGGAGCTCCATGAACACTGAAGCTTTCTTT.

The gene calls are TRBV29-1 and TRBJ2-5; no firm D call. The V end lost 6 bases, the J end lost 4 bases, and 18 bases lay between the germline ends. Germline V lookup: CDR1 SQVTM, CDR2 ANQGSEA. The CDR3 runs 14 residues. The CDR3 spells CSVVGSPGRETQYF. DNA for the CDR3: TGCAGCGTAGTAGGCAGCCCGGGTCGAGAGACCCAGTACTTC.

This clone was found a few times. This specimen includes other DNA sequences encoding the same CDR3. The chain couples TRBV30 to TRBJ2-3; no clear D gene. This CDR3 is built from 11 residues. Germline CDR1 is GTSNPN and CDR2 is SVGIG (reference sequence). Trimming removed 1 base from V and 4 bases from J, with 3 bases in between. CDR3 region: CAWSAADTQYF. CDR3 nucleotide sequence: TGTGCCTGGAGTGCTGCAGATACGCAGTATTTT.